This entry describes one T cell receptor (beta chain). This clone was counted at least ten times. The antigen it binds to is not known. Nothing much larger sits one base from this clone, and base qualities are not available. The cysteine opens and the phenylalanine closes a CDR3 of 15 amino acids. Just the 45-base CDR3 DNA is kept, in frame starting at base 1. Ends trimmed: V by 4 bases, J by 1 base; bases unmatched to a gene: 8. CDR1 is given as SGDLS and CDR2 as YYNGEE, both from the germline V gene. No treatment had been received by any patient before thyroid surgery. Using T-cell receptor beta sequencing, the researchers looked back retrospectively at clinical samples from patients, gathered between about 2011 and 2019. Receptors were amplified or captured by PCR. Sequencer: Illumina HiSeq 4000. High-throughput sequencing was used to profile the TCR beta-chain CDR3 region of every patient. In the original analysis: CDR3 differences across clinicopathological groups were used to build a classifier for discriminating distant-metastatic papillary thyroid cancer patients. Repertoire diversity was assessed with the Shannon index, and tumor-blood repertoire similarity with the Morisita-Horn index. In TCRdb, the public reads were trimmed at Q25 with fastp and aligned with MiXCR, with productive beta chains retained. These V and J calls originate from TCRdb's pipeline instead of the authors' own analysis. The sample table records 34,000 or so clones; roughly a fifth of these occur just once. Approximately 8% of the sample is in the top ten clones.

This sample is drawn from a study of metastatic and nonmetastatic thyroid tumors (dated by TCRdb to the early 2020s). Regarding the study in general: For patients with malignant and with benign thyroid disease, the researchers compared repertoires between peripheral blood samples and tumor or nodule tissue samples.

Results and caveats for the whole study, not just this receptor: TCR beta diversity was reported as significantly higher in malignant tumors than in benign nodules, in both blood and tumor samples.

The sample comprised blood. The clonotype comes from a female donor with papillary thyroid cancer or a benign thyroid nodule (not recorded which). Some clones in this sample may be carry-over from other donors' samples. The rearranged segments are TRBV9 and TRBJ2-7; TRBD1 matches 7 bases in the middle. The DNA reads TGTGCCAGCAGCACGAGGGACAGTTGGTCCTACGAGCAGTACTTC. It specifies CASSTRDSWSYEQYF.